This T cell receptor beta chain originates from a study of T cell changes during pregnancy in multiple sclerosis. Measured with immunoSEQ multiplex PCR; TCRdb has only the in-frame clones, and not every one. The sample yields 90,000 or so clones, approximately 93% seen once. The germline CDR1 and CDR2 sequences are LNHNV and YYDKDF (reference sequence). V lost 0 bases and J 8 bases, leaving 7 bases between the germline ends. This CDR3 region has 12 residues. The chain links TRBV15 to TRBJ1-2; D is undetermined. Sequencing used peripheral blood, obtained after pregnancy. This clonotype was obtained from a female donor in good health, enrolled as a control in a pregnancy study. The CDR3: CATSRDHGGYTF. The CDR3 DNA follows: TGTGCCACCAGCAGAGATCACGGGGGCTACACCTTC.